This T cell receptor (beta chain) was found in a study of blood T cell repertoires in COVID-19. Germline V lookup: CDR1 LGHDT, CDR2 YNNKEL (reference sequence). V gave up 0 bases and J gave up 11 bases; unmatched junction bases: 10. CDR3 size: 15 residues. Sequencing used immunoSEQ multiplex PCR; TCRdb keeps in-frame clones, though not all of them. Here the sample spans 100,000 or so clones, 86% being singletons. Input material: peripheral blood. The receptor was isolated from a woman in her fifties or sixties in a cohort sampled during active or convalescent COVID-19. This sequence joins TRBV3-1 (or the pseudogene TRBV3-2) and TRBJ1-5; 7 bases align to TRBD1. For the CDR3, the DNA is TGTGCCAGCAGCCAAGATTCTGGGACCAGGGGGGCCCAGCATTTT. Translation gives CASSQDSGTRGAQHF.